The present TCR beta chain was sequenced within a study of blood T cell repertoires in COVID-19. Overall study: Acute-phase and convalescent COVID-19 samples originated in the United States, Italy and Spain. PBMCs, B-cell-depleted T cells, or T cells provided the cDNA or gDNA that made up the material.

This clone has only one observation. Original processing notes: Counts of nucleated cells, estimated from reference gene primer amplification, were obtained. The data were produced by immunoSEQ multiplex PCR, yet TCRdb's version contains in-frame clones alone and is incomplete. The V and J calls and clone size are taken from that table; D and trimming were inferred from the DNA. Of roughly 160,000 clones in the sample, around 83% were seen once. Germline trimming cut 6 bases from V and 5 bases from J; bases unmatched to any gene: 10. The CDR3 is 16 amino acids. Germline V gene lookup returns CDR1 LNHDA and CDR2 SQIVND (reference sequence).

The receptor's source is a woman between 70 and 85 years old who had recovered from COVID-19. The rearrangement links TRBV19 to TRBJ2-5; the match to TRBD1 covers 12 bases. Material: peripheral blood. The CDR3 loop reads CASSLPGQGAGETQYF. The CDR3 DNA reads TGTGCCAGTAGCCTGCCGGGACAGGGGGCCGGTGAGACCCAGTACTTC.